This entry describes one TCR beta chain. Its recognized antigen is unknown. No base quality information exists; no much larger clone differs at one position. Genomic DNA was extracted from sorted cells for sequencing of the TCRbeta CDR3 region. The immunoSEQ Assay was used to sequence the TCRbeta CDR3 regions. This is the immuneACCESS table as TCRdb keeps it, with only in-frame sequences that have V and J called. A part of the clones is gone; compared with another copy, unresolved V genes explain less than half, and the rest is unexplained. The sample profile shows roughly 48,000 clones; about four fifths of them were found once. The top ten clonotypes cover 1.5% to 2% of the sample. These data originate in a study of OX40 agonist ivuxolimab in advanced cancers. As for the study more broadly: Ivuxolimab was a fully human IgG2 agonistic monoclonal antibody targeting the costimulatory receptor OX40 (CD134). The dose-escalation cohort was almost 85% male with a mean age of around 62 years, ranging from roughly 20 to 80. Of the approximately 50 patients in dose escalation, about 20 had hepatocellular carcinoma, some 15 had melanoma, 9 had renal cell carcinoma and 9 had head and neck cancer. Partial responses were achieved by three dose-escalation patients, of whom one had hepatocellular carcinoma and two had cutaneous melanoma. The paper covers the monotherapy dose-escalation part of the phase I ivuxolimab trial, which included N of about 50 patients. The purpose of peripheral TCRbeta sequencing was to test whether ivuxolimab changed TCR sequence diversity and led to clonal T-cell expansion. Intravenous ivuxolimab was administered to patients every 2 weeks at six dose levels: 0.01, 0.1, 0.3, 1.5, 3 and 10 mg/kg. Prior anti-PD-1, anti-PD-L1 or anti-CTLA-4 therapy was permitted, and about 40% of dose-escalation patients had received checkpoint inhibitors.

Overall study outcomes, separate from this receptor: After ivuxolimab, CD8+ T cells had more expanded clones than CD4+ T cells on average. In the 0.1-3.0 mg/kg groups, partial responders were among the patients with the lowest normalized peripheral clonal expansion, particularly in CD8+ T cells. Clonal expansion of both CD4+ and CD8+ blood T cells was observed from baseline to week 6 at doses 0.1 to 3.0 mg/kg. Low levels of normalized T-cell clonal expansion were also seen in some patients who did not respond. Antigen specificity was not determined for the clonally expanded peripheral T cells.

The trial excluded patients who had a history of autoimmune disease or were on systemic immunosuppression. In every dose cohort, peripheral blood was drawn for TCR sequencing at baseline, cycle 4 day 1, and cycle 7 day 1. The samples were drawn from a first-in-human, open-label, multicenter phase I dose-escalation trial of ivuxolimab. The trial enrolled adults with locally advanced or metastatic head and neck squamous cell, hepatocellular, melanoma or renal cell carcinoma. Before TCR sequencing, CD4+ and CD8+ T cells were separately sorted from peripheral blood. The specimen comprised CD4+ or CD8+ T cells sorted from blood, sampled in a trial of the OX40 agonist ivuxolimab. The receptor comes from an adult with an advanced solid tumor such as melanoma, head and neck, liver or kidney cancer.

At the DNA level, the sequence is TGTGCCATCAGCGGGAGACAGGGGGGCTATGGCTACACCTTC. Its product reads: CAISGRQGGYGYTF. The rearranged chain carries TRBV10-3 and TRBJ1-2; 9 bases in between match TRBD1. Clipping removes 6 bases from V and 4 bases from J, with 6 as the unmatched junction base count. The cysteine opens and the phenylalanine closes a CDR3 of 14 amino acids. Of the read, only the CDR3 DNA is kept; its 42 bases are in frame from base 1. CDR1 ENHRY and CDR2 SYGVKD are derived from the germline V gene.